This T cell receptor (beta chain) is drawn from a study of T cell responses to AZD1222 COVID-19 vaccine. Study findings and constraints: Baseline serology detected seropositivity in only a handful of AZD1222 recipients. There were repertoire samples only from the period after the peak T cell response. Donor demographics were predominantly white British with a female majority; clonal diversity may be underestimated.

The assay was immunoSEQ multiplex PCR, and TCRdb's table has in-frame clones only and misses some. The sample carries under 35,000 clones, approximately 90% recorded once. This clone was counted a few times. No antigen is known for it. Trimming took 0 bases from V and 4 from J, leaving 7 bases between them. The CDR3 sequence is 13 residues long. CDR1 and CDR2 from the germline V gene are KGHSH and LQKENI. The material was peripheral blood, obtained 28 days after the second AZD1222 dose. The receptor was isolated from an adult who received the AZD1222 COVID-19 vaccine. The chain has TRBV18 and TRBJ2-7; perhaps TRBD1 as D (6 bases). The CDR3 DNA follows: TGTGCCAGCTCACCACCACAGGGTTACGAGCAGTACTTC. This sequence encodes CASSPPQGYEQYF. Combining the CDR3 with reference TRBV18 and TRBJ2-7 gives the whole variable domain NAGVMQNPRHLVRRRGQEARLRCSPMKGHSHVYWYRQLPEEGLKFMVYLQKENIIDESGMPKERFSAEFPKEGPSILRIQQVVRGDSAAYFCASSPPQGYEQYFGPGTRLTVT.